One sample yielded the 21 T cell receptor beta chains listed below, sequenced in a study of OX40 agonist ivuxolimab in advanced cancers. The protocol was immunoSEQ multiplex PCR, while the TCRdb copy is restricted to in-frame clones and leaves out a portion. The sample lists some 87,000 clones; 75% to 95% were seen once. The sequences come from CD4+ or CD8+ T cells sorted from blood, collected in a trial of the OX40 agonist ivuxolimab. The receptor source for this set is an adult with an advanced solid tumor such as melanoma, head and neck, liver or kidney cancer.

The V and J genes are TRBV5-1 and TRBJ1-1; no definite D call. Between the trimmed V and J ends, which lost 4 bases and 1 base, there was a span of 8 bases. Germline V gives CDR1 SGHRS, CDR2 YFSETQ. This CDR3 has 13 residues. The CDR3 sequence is CASSAPPNTEAFF. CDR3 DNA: TGCGCCAGCAGCGCCCCTCCGAACACTGAAGCTTTCTTT.

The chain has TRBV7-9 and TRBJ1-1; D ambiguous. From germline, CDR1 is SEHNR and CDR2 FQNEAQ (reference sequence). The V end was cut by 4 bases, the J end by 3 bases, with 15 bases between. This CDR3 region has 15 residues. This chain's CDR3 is CASSSARHEYTEAFF. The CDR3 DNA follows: TGTGCCAGCAGCTCCGCCAGGCACGAGTACACTGAAGCTTTCTTT.

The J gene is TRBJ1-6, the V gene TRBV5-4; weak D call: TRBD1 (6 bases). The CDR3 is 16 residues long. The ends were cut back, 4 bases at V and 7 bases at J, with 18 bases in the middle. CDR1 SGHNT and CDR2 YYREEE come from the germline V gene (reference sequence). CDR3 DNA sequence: TGTGCCAGCAGCCGAGGGGGGGCGCCGAGGAATTCACCCCTCCACTTT. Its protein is CASSRGGAPRNSPLHF.

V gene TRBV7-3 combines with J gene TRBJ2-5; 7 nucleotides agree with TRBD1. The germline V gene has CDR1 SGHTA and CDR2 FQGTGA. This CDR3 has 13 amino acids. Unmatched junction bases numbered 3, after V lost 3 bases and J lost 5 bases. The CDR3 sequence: CASSLTGWETQYF. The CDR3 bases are TGTGCCAGCAGCTTGACAGGGTGGGAGACCCAGTACTTC.

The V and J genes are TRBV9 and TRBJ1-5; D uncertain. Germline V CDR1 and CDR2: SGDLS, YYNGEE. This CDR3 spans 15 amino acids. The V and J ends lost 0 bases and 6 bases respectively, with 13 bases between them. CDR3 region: CASSVDEGYLQPQHF. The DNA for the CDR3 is TGTGCCAGCAGCGTAGATGAAGGGTATCTTCAGCCCCAGCATTTT.

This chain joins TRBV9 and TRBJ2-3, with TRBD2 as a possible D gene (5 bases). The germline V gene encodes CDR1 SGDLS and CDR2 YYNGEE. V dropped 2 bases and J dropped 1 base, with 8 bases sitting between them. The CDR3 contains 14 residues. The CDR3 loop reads CASSVRVGTDTQYF. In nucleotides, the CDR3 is TGTGCCAGCAGCGTGAGGGTTGGCACAGATACGCAGTATTTT. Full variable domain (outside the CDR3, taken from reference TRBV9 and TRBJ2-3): DSGVTQTPKHLITATGQRVTLRCSPRSGDLSVYWYQQSLDQGLQFLIQYYNGEERAKGNILERFSAQQFPDLHSELNLSSLELGDSALYFCASSVRVGTDTQYFGPGTRLTVL.

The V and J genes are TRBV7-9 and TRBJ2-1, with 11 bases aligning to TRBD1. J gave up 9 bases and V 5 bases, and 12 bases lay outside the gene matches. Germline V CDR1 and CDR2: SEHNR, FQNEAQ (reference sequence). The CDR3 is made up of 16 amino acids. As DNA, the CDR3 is TGTGCCAGCAGCCAAGTGGGACAGGGGGGACAGGCTGAGCAGTTCTTC. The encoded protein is CASSQVGQGGQAEQFF.

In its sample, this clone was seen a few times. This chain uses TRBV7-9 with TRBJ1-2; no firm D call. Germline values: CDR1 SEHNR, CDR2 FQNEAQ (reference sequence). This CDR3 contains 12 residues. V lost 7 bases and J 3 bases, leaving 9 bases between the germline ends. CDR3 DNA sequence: TGTGCCAGCATGAGGGATCACTATGGCTACACCTTC. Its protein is CASMRDHYGYTF. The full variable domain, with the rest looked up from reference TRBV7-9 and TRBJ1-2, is DTGVSQNPRHKITKRGQNVTFRCDPISEHNRLYWYRQTLGQGPEFLTYFQNEAQLEKSRLLSDRFSAERPKGSFSTLEIQRTEQGDSAMYLCASMRDHYGYTFGSGTRLTVV.

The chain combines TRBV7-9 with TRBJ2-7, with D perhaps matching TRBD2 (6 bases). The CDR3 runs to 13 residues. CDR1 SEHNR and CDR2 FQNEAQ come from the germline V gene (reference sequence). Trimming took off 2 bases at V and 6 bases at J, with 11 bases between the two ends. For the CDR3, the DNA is TGTGCCAGCAGCTTATTCGAGGGAGGCGAGCAGTACTTC. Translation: CASSLFEGGEQYF.

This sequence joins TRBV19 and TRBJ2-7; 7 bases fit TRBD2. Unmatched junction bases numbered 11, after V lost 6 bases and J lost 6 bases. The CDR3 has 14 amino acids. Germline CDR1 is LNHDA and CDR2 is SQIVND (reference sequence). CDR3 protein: CASRSREGRGEQYF. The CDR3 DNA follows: TGTGCCAGTAGAAGCAGGGAGGGGAGAGGCGAGCAGTACTTC.

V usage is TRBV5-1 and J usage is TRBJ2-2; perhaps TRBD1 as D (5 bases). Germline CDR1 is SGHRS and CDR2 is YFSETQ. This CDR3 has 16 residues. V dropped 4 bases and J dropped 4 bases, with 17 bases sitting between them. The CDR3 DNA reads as TGCGCCAGCAGCCTCCCCCTGACAGAACCCACCGGGGAGCTGTTTTTT. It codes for CASSLPLTEPTGELFF. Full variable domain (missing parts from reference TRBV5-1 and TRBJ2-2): KAGVTQTPRYLIKTRGQQVTLSCSPISGHRSVSWYQQTPGQGLQFLFEYFSETQRNKGNFPGRFSGRQFSNSRSEMNVSTLELGDSALYLCASSLPLTEPTGELFFGEGSRLTVL.

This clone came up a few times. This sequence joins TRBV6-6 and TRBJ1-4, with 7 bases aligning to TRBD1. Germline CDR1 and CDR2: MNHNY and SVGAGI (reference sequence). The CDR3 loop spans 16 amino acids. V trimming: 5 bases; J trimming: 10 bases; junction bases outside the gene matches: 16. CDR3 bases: TGTGCCAGCAGTCTCGCCGCAGGGGGGACCTACGGAAAACTGTTTTTT. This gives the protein CASSLAAGGTYGKLFF.

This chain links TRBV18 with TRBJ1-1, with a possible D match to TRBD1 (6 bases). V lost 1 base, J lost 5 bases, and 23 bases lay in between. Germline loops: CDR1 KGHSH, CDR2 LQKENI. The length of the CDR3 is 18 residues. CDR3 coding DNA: TGTGCCAGCTCACCACTCGAACAGGGAGGGGTTGGAAGAACTGAAGCTTTCTTT. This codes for CASSPLEQGGVGRTEAFF. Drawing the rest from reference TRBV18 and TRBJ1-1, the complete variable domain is NAGVMQNPRHLVRRRGQEARLRCSPMKGHSHVYWYRQLPEEGLKFMVYLQKENIIDESGMPKERFSAEFPKEGPSILRIQQVVRGDSAAYFCASSPLEQGGVGRTEAFFGQGTRLTVV.

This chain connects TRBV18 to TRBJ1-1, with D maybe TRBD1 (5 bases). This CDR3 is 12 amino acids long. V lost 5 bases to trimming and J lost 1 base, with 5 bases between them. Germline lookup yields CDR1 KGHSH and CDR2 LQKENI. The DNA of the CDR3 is TGTGCCAGCTCAACAGGGAACACTGAAGCTTTCTTT. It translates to CASSTGNTEAFF.

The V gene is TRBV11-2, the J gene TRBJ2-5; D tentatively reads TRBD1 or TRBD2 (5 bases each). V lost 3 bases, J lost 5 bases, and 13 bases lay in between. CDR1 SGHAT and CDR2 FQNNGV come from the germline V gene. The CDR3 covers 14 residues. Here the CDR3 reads CASSFTTGLETQYF. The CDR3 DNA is TGTGCCAGCAGCTTCACGACGGGGCTCGAGACCCAGTACTTC.

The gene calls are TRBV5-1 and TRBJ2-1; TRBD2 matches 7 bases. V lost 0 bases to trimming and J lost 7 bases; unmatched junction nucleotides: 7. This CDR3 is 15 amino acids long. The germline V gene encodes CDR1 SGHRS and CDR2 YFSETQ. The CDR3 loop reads CASSLAERGGNEQFF. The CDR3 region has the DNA TGCGCCAGCAGCTTGGCCGAGCGGGGCGGAAATGAGCAGTTCTTC.

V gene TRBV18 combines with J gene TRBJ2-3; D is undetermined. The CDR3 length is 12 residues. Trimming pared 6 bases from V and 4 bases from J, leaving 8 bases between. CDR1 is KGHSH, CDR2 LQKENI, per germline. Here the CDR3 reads CASSFSSDTQYF. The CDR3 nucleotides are TGTGCCAGCTCTTTTTCCTCAGATACGCAGTATTTT.

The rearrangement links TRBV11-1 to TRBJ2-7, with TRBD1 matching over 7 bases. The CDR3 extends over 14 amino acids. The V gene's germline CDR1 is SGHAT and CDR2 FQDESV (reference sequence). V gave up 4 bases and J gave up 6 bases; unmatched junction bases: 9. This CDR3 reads CASSSQGVLSEQYF. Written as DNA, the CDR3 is TGTGCCAGCAGCTCCCAGGGGGTTCTCTCCGAGCAGTACTTC.

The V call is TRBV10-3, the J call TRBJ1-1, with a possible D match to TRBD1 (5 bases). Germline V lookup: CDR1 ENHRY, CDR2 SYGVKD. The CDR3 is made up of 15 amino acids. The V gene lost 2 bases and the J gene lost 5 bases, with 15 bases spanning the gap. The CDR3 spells CAISERGREGTEAFF. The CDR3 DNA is TGTGCCATCAGTGAGAGAGGCAGGGAGGGTACTGAAGCTTTCTTT.

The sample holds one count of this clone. CDR3 DNA: TGTGCCAGCAGCCCCCTCTCTCCGGGACTAGCGGGGGCGAACGAGCAGTACTTC. Encoded protein: CASSPLSPGLAGANEQYF. The chain carries TRBV21-1 and TRBJ2-7; the table's D gene call, TRBD2, was not cross checked with the DNA. TRBV21-1 is a pseudogene. The CDR3 consists of 18 residues.

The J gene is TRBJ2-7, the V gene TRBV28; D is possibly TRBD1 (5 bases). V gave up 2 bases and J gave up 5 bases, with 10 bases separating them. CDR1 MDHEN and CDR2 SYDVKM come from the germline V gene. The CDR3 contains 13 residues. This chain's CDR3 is CASSLPGWNEQYF. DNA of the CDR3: TGTGCCAGCAGTTTACCAGGGTGGAACGAGCAGTACTTC.